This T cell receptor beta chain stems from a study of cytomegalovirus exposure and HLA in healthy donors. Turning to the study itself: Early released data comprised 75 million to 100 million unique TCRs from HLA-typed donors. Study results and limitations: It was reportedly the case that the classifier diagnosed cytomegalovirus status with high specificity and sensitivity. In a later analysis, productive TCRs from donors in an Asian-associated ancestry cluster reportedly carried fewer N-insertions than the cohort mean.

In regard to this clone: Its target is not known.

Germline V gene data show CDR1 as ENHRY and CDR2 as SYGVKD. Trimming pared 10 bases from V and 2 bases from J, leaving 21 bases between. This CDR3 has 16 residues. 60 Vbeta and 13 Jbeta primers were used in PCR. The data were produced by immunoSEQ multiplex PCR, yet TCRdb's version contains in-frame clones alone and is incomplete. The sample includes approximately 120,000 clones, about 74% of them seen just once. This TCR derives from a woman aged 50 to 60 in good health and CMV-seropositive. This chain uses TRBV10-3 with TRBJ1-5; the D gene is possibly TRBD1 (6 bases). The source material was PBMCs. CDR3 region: CATLGGDRTGNQPQHF. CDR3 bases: TGTGCCACCCTGGGCGGTGATCGGACAGGCAATCAGCCCCAGCATTTT.